These 27 T cell receptor beta chains were all obtained from the same sample, sequenced in a study of CD8 T cells in Susac syndrome. Reverse transcription used roughly 0.5 to 1 ug RNA and random hexamers. TCRdb used MiXCR to reprocess the immunoSEQ multiplex PCR reads, holding one entry per CDR3 protein. The sample carries 150,000 to 160,000 distinct CDR3 sequences, 90% to 95% recorded once. The sequenced sample was CD8+ T cells from PBMCs. Receptor source: a human donor with multiple sclerosis.

J is TRBJ2-4 and V is TRBV20-1; 8 bases map to TRBD2. Germline V CDR1 and CDR2: DFQATT, SNEGSKA (reference sequence). The CDR3 runs to 12 residues. The ends lost 1 base at V and 13 bases at J; junction bases unmatched: 6. The CDR3 reads CSARGTSWSQYF. The CDR3 region has the DNA TGCAGTGCTAGAGGGACTAGCTGGTCACAGTACTTC.

V is TRBV9 and J is TRBJ2-5, with TRBD2 matching over 11 bases. The trim removed 0 bases at V and 2 bases at J, leaving 3 bases unmatched. The CDR3 is 16 amino acids. Germline-derived CDR1 and CDR2 are SGDLS and YYNGEE. The CDR3 coding sequence is TGTGCCAGCAGCGTAGAGGGACTAGCGGAACAAGAGACCCAGTACTTC. Translating gives CASSVEGLAEQETQYF. The whole variable domain, remainder taken from reference TRBV9 and TRBJ2-5, is DSGVTQTPKHLITATGQRVTLRCSPRSGDLSVYWYQQSLDQGLQFLIQYYNGEERAKGNILERFSAQQFPDLHSELNLSSLELGDSALYFCASSVEGLAEQETQYFGPGTRLLVL.

This clonotype is a singleton in its sample. This rearrangement joins TRBV3-1 to TRBJ1-4, with D hard to call. The germline gives CDR1 LGHDT, CDR2 YNNKEL (reference sequence). V was clipped by 3 bases and J by 2 bases, with 7 bases between them. The CDR3 sequence is 14 residues long. CDR3 sequence: CASSQDVTNEKLFF. CDR3 bases: TGTGCCAGCAGCCAGGACGTGACTAATGAAAAACTGTTTTTT.

This sequence joins TRBV6-5 and TRBJ1-2, with 10 bases fitting TRBD1. Germline lookup yields CDR1 MNHEY and CDR2 SVGAGI. The CDR3 spans 14 residues. V shed 5 bases, J shed 3 bases, and the junction held 3 bases outside the gene matches. The CDR3 spells CASSTTGGYYGYTF. CDR3 bases: TGTGCCAGCAGTACGACAGGGGGCTACTATGGCTACACCTTC.

The chain is built from TRBV5-1 and TRBJ1-5; TRBD1 matches at 7 bases. Trimming took 0 bases from V and 7 from J; bases not matched to a gene: 1. The CDR3 has 13 amino acids. Per germline, CDR1 SGHRS and CDR2 YFSETQ. The CDR3 reads CASSLEGGQPQHF. The DNA of the CDR3 is TGCGCCAGCAGCTTGGAAGGGGGCCAGCCCCAGCATTTT.

The rearrangement joins TRBV7-9 to TRBJ1-1; D not resolved. V was clipped by 6 bases and J by 5 bases, with 13 bases between them. Germline CDR1 and CDR2: SEHNR and FQNEAQ (reference sequence). The CDR3 sequence is 13 residues long. CDR3 bases: TGTGCCAGCAGTCAGGCCTGGAATACTGAAGCTTTCTTT. Translated, it gives CASSQAWNTEAFF.

This chain joins TRBV11-2 and TRBJ2-7; 10 positions match TRBD1. The CDR3 covers 16 residues. The germline CDR1 and CDR2 sequences are SGHAT and FQNNGV. V shed 5 bases and J 1 base; nucleotides not matched to a gene: 8. CDR3: CASSGTGELGSYEQYF. For the CDR3, the DNA is TGTGCCAGCAGCGGGACAGGGGAATTGGGGTCCTACGAGCAGTACTTC.

This rearrangement joins TRBV13 to TRBJ1-1, with D possibly being TRBD1 (5 bases). Per the germline V gene, CDR1 is PRHDT and CDR2 is FYEKMQ (reference sequence). The CDR3 extends over 15 amino acids. Between the trimmed V and J ends, which lost 5 bases and 2 bases, there was a span of 15 bases. For the CDR3, the DNA is TGTGCCAGCAGCCCCTATCTAAGGGGAAACACTGAAGCTTTCTTT. Translating it yields CASSPYLRGNTEAFF.

This chain links TRBV6-6 with TRBJ1-5, with D possibly TRBD1 on 6 matching bases. The CDR3 runs to 14 residues. Trimming stripped 4 bases from V and 6 bases from J, with 13 bases between. CDR1 and CDR2 from the germline V gene are MNHNY and SVGAGI (reference sequence). CDR3 nucleotides: TGTGCCAGCAGTTTGGTGGGGGGCCGTCAGCCCCAGCATTTT. This sequence encodes CASSLVGGRQPQHF.

V usage is TRBV19 and J usage is TRBJ1-1; D might be TRBD1 (5 bases). Germline-derived CDR1 and CDR2 are LNHDA and SQIVND (reference sequence). V lost 3 bases and J lost 3, with 11 bases in between. The length of the CDR3 is 14 residues. The CDR3 nucleotides read TGTGCCAGTAGTATGGGGCCGGAGTACACTGAAGCTTTCTTT. Protein sequence: CASSMGPEYTEAFF.

This chain uses TRBV11-2 with TRBJ2-3; D gene ambiguous. V was clipped by 5 bases and J by 2 bases, with 14 bases between them. The CDR3 is made up of 15 amino acids. The V gene's germline CDR1 is SGHAT and CDR2 FQNNGV. The DNA for the CDR3 is TGTGCCAGCAGCGCCCCCGCGTACTCCACAGATACGCAGTATTTT. It specifies CASSAPAYSTDTQYF.

The J gene is TRBJ2-3, the V gene TRBV7-9, with 7 bases that match TRBD1. This CDR3 comprises 16 residues. The germline V gene encodes CDR1 SEHNR and CDR2 FQNEAQ (reference sequence). V lost 5 bases and J lost 4; bases outside the gene matches: 12. The CDR3 nucleotides are TGTGCCAGCAGCGCCCGGGGCGGACAGGCCGCAGATACGCAGTATTTT. Protein: CASSARGGQAADTQYF.

This clonotype has more than one count but fewer than ten. The genes are TRBV2 and TRBJ2-1; D is uncertain. Trimming cost V 3 bases and J 9 bases, with 6 bases left between them. Germline lookup yields CDR1 SNHLY and CDR2 FYNNEI. This CDR3 is built from 11 residues. As DNA, the CDR3 is TGTGCCAGCAGTGAGGGTAGTGAGCAGTTCTTC. The encoded protein is CASSEGSEQFF.

The gene calls are TRBV5-6 and TRBJ2-3; D remains unclear. Trimming removed 0 bases from V and 5 bases from J, with 4 bases in between. The germline V gene encodes CDR1 SGHDT and CDR2 YYEEEE. The CDR3 has 12 amino acids. The CDR3 DNA sequence: TGTGCCAGCAGCTTGGGACAAGATACGCAGTATTTT. Residues: CASSLGQDTQYF.

V gene TRBV29-1 combines with J gene TRBJ2-1; 8 bases agree with TRBD1. The CDR3 length is 13 residues. Germline V lookup: CDR1 SQVTM, CDR2 ANQGSEA. V lost 5 bases, J lost 6 bases, and 6 bases stayed unmatched. The CDR3 reads CSVSGQGSNEQFF. CDR3 sequence (DNA): TGCAGCGTTTCCGGACAGGGAAGCAATGAGCAGTTCTTC.

This chain links TRBV9 with TRBJ2-3; D assignment may be TRBD1 or TRBD2 (6 bases each). CDR1 is SGDLS and CDR2 is YYNGEE in the germline V gene. The V end lost 2 bases, the J end lost 2 bases, and 9 bases lay between the germline ends. This CDR3 contains 14 residues. Here the CDR3 reads CASSVGGFTDTQYF. CDR3 DNA: TGTGCCAGCAGCGTCGGGGGCTTCACAGATACGCAGTATTTT.

V gene TRBV4-1 combines with J gene TRBJ2-3; no clear D gene. This CDR3 contains 15 residues. From germline, CDR1 is MGHRA and CDR2 YSYEKL. Deletions cut 0 bases from V and 10 bases from J, with 17 bases between. The CDR3 is CASSQEGHRANPQYF. DNA of the CDR3: TGCGCCAGCAGCCAAGAGGGTCACCGGGCCAACCCGCAGTATTTT.

This rearrangement joins TRBV18 to TRBJ1-1; no definite D call. V lost 3 bases, J lost 3 bases, and 5 bases lay in between. The CDR3 runs to 12 residues. The V gene's germline CDR1 is KGHSH and CDR2 LQKENI. This CDR3 is CASSPPYTEAFF. The CDR3 nucleotides are TGTGCCAGCTCACCCCCGTACACTGAAGCTTTCTTT.

J is TRBJ2-7 and V is TRBV6-5, with D hard to call. The CDR3 loop spans 15 amino acids. Deletions cut 0 bases from V and 5 bases from J, with 14 bases between. Germline CDR1 reads MNHEY; CDR2 reads SVGAGI. The CDR3 loop is CASSYSGLTADEQYF. For the CDR3, the DNA is TGTGCCAGCAGTTACTCGGGCCTGACGGCCGACGAGCAGTACTTC.

J is TRBJ1-1 and V is TRBV30, with unresolved D. Germline loops: CDR1 GTSNPN, CDR2 SVGIG (reference sequence). The length of the CDR3 is 12 residues. The V end was cut by 5 bases, the J end by 0 bases, with 7 bases between. This CDR3 reads CAWDDMNTEAFF. The CDR3 DNA reads TGTGCCTGGGACGATATGAACACTGAAGCTTTCTTT.

The chain couples TRBV20-1 to TRBJ2-1; TRBD2 agrees at 9 bases. The CDR3 runs to 15 residues. With 3 bases clipped from V and 2 bases from J, the junction kept 5 bases outside the gene matches. CDR1 and CDR2 (germline): DFQATT, SNEGSKA (reference sequence). The CDR3: CSASSSGATYNEQFF. DNA for the CDR3: TGCAGTGCTAGCTCTAGCGGGGCGACCTACAATGAGCAGTTCTTC.

This clonotype came up once. The genes are TRBV27 and TRBJ2-2; D remains unclear. The ends were cut back, 5 bases at V and 6 bases at J, with 7 bases in the middle. CDR1 MNHEY and CDR2 SMNVEV come from the germline V gene (reference sequence). The length of the CDR3 is 12 residues. CDR3 nucleotides: TGTGCCAGCAGTCGGCTGCCCGGGGAGCTGTTTTTT. Protein product: CASSRLPGELFF.

The J gene is TRBJ2-6, the V gene TRBV29-1; D unclear. The CDR3 runs 12 residues. Trimming pared 7 bases from V and 7 bases from J, leaving 11 bases between. Germline-derived CDR1 and CDR2 are SQVTM and ANQGSEA. CDR3 region: CSAVGGANVLTF. Written as DNA, the CDR3 is TGCAGCGCCGTCGGTGGAGCCAACGTCCTGACTTTC.

CDR3 protein: CASSLEYHTDTQYF. DNA of the CDR3: TGCGCCAGCAGCCTCGAATACCACACAGATACGCAGTATTTT. This chain uses TRBV4-1 with TRBJ2-3, with D uncertain. Trimming removed 4 bases at V and 2 bases at J, with 10 bases between. Germline V lookup: CDR1 MGHRA, CDR2 YSYEKL. The CDR3 sequence is 14 residues long.

This chain links TRBV3-1 with TRBJ2-5; 10 bases fit TRBD2. V dropped 0 bases and J dropped 5; count of bases not matched to a gene: 6. This CDR3 is 16 amino acids long. Germline assignment: CDR1 LGHDT and CDR2 YNNKEL (reference sequence). The CDR3 coding sequence is TGTGCCAGCAGCCAAGAGAGCGGGGGGGCTTATGAGACCCAGTACTTC. Translated: CASSQESGGAYETQYF.

The chain links TRBV29-1 to TRBJ1-2, with TRBD1 as a possible D gene (6 bases). From germline, CDR1 is SQVTM and CDR2 ANQGSEA. Trimming took off 6 bases at V and 5 bases at J, with 22 bases between the two ends. The CDR3 is made up of 15 amino acids. CDR3 sequence: CSVAPQGRGSYGYTF. The CDR3 DNA follows: TGCAGCGTGGCTCCCCAGGGGCGCGGCTCATATGGCTACACCTTC.

V usage is TRBV27 and J usage is TRBJ1-2; a possible D gene is TRBD1 (5 bases). Trimming took off 4 bases at V and 8 bases at J, with 20 bases between the two ends. The CDR3 sequence is 15 residues long. Looked up from germline, CDR1 is MNHEY and CDR2 is SMNVEV (reference sequence). The CDR3 DNA sequence: TGTGCCAGCAGTTGGGGGTCCGGGGCGGCGGAGGGCTACACCTTC. Translated, it gives CASSWGSGAAEGYTF.